Listed here are 24 T cell receptor beta chains from one sample, sequenced in a study of T cells after yellow fever vaccination. TCRdb ran MiXCR on the 5' RACE reads and lists one entry per CDR3 protein. The table has some 250,000 distinct CDR3 sequences, roughly 7.2% seen once. This specimen consisted of CD4+ T cells sorted from PBMCs, obtained 15 days after the yellow fever booster vaccination. The receptors originated from a man aged 30-40 years who received the YFV17D yellow fever vaccine.

The sample holds many counts of this clonotype. The genes are TRBV7-8 and TRBJ2-5; tentative D call: TRBD1 (6 bases). The V gene's germline CDR1 is SGHVS and CDR2 FQNEAQ. This CDR3 region has 14 residues. V shed 5 bases and J shed 1 base, with 11 bases lying between them. The CDR3 region is CASSLGDIQETQYF. The CDR3 nucleotides are TGTGCCAGCAGCCTCGGGGACATCCAAGAGACCCAGTACTTC.

The chain combines TRBV24-1 with TRBJ2-2; no definite D call. This CDR3 region has 15 residues. V lost 1 base, J lost 3 bases, and 8 bases lay in between. Germline CDR1 reads KGHDR; CDR2 reads SFDVKD. CDR3 in DNA: TGTGCCACCAGTGATTTCCACCTTGACACCGGGGAGCTGTTTTTT. This gives the protein CATSDFHLDTGELFF.

This rearrangement joins TRBV6-2 or TRBV6-3 to TRBJ2-3, with D maybe TRBD1 (5 bases). The CDR3 extends over 13 amino acids. Germline loops: CDR1 MNHEY, CDR2 SVGEGT. The V gene lost 8 bases and the J gene lost 4 bases, with 13 bases spanning the gap. CDR3 in amino acids: CASGQGRSDTQYF. Here the CDR3 DNA reads TGTGCCAGCGGGCAGGGAAGGTCAGATACGCAGTATTTT.

This clonotype has at least ten counts. V gene TRBV12-3 or TRBV12-4 combines with J gene TRBJ2-7; 8 bases agree with TRBD1. There are 13 residues in the CDR3. V dropped 5 bases and J dropped 6; count of bases not matched to a gene: 6. CDR3 residues: CASSPDRVGEQYF. DNA of the CDR3: TGTGCCAGCAGTCCGGACAGGGTTGGCGAGCAGTACTTC.

This chain joins TRBV6-2 or TRBV6-3 and TRBJ2-5, with TRBD1 identical over 7 bases. The germline CDR1 and CDR2 sequences are MNHEY and SVGEGT. The V gene end was trimmed by 7 bases and the J gene end by 4 bases; junction bases not matched to a gene: 3. The CDR3 is made up of 12 amino acids. The CDR3, as DNA: TGTGCCAGCAACCCAGGGGGAGAGACCCAGTACTTC. It encodes CASNPGGETQYF.

This clonotype came up many times. V gene TRBV7-7 combines with J gene TRBJ2-5, with 9 nucleotides matching TRBD2. The J segment lost 3 bases and the V segment lost 1 base, leaving 6 bases of the junction unmatched. This CDR3 region has 16 residues. Germline V lookup: CDR1 SSHAT, CDR2 FNYEAQ (reference sequence). CDR3: CASSLGSGRSKETQYF. Written as DNA, the CDR3 is TGTGCCAGCAGCTTAGGTAGCGGGAGATCTAAAGAGACCCAGTACTTC.

This clonotype was observed a handful of times. The V and J genes are TRBV10-3 and TRBJ1-2, with D perhaps matching TRBD1 (5 bases). Germline V lookup: CDR1 ENHRY, CDR2 SYGVKD. This CDR3 has 14 amino acids. Trimming removed 10 bases from V and 1 base from J, with 16 bases in between. The CDR3 region is CASRDGSFNYGYTF. As DNA, the CDR3 is TGTGCCAGCCGGGACGGAAGTTTTAACTATGGCTACACCTTC.

This clonotype was found a few times. The V call is TRBV7-2, the J call TRBJ1-5, with D perhaps matching TRBD1 (5 bases). CDR3 length equals 14 residues. CDR1 is SGHTA and CDR2 is FQGNSA in the germline V gene. Trimming left V 2 bases short and J 6 bases short, with 11 bases between. The CDR3, as DNA: TGTGCCAGCAGCTTAAGTGGGGCTATTCAGCCCCAGCATTTT. Protein sequence: CASSLSGAIQPQHF.

In its sample, this clonotype was seen many times. The rearrangement joins TRBV10-3 to TRBJ2-1, with 8 bases matching TRBD2. CDR3 length: 13 amino acids. Germline trimming cut 9 bases from V and 4 bases from J; bases unmatched to any gene: 5. Germline CDR1 ENHRY, CDR2 SYGVKD. In DNA, the CDR3 is TGTGCCATAACCAGCGGGGGTTACAATGAGCAGTTCTTC. This codes for CAITSGGYNEQFF.

The chain is built from TRBV3-1 and TRBJ2-5; 7 bases line up with TRBD1. Trimming removed 4 bases from V and 13 bases from J; junction bases left unmatched: 6. The CDR3 extends over 11 amino acids. Germline CDR1 is LGHDT and CDR2 is YNNKEL (reference sequence). The CDR3 DNA reads TGTGCCAGCAGCCTAGGGGGCTCCGCGTACTTC. Protein sequence: CASSLGGSAYF.

The CDR3 sequence: CASSWGTAGARGVGGRAYNEQFF. The DNA for the CDR3 is TGTGCCAGCAGTTGGGGAACGGCCGGGGCCAGGGGCGTAGGCGGGAGGGCCTACAATGAGCAGTTCTTC. This sequence joins TRBV5-4 and TRBJ2-1; 9 bases are a match to TRBD2. The V gene's germline CDR1 is SGHNT and CDR2 YYREEE (reference sequence). V shed 5 bases, J shed 2 bases, and the junction held 29 bases outside the gene matches. CDR3 length: 23 residues.

The chain links TRBV3-1 to TRBJ1-1, with D possibly being TRBD1 (6 bases). The CDR3 sequence is 12 residues long. Germline V lookup: CDR1 LGHDT, CDR2 YNNKEL (reference sequence). The V end was cut by 4 bases, the J end by 10 bases, with 13 bases between. The chain's CDR3 is CASSLSGARAFF. CDR3 sequence (DNA): TGTGCCAGCAGCCTGTCAGGGGCCAGAGCTTTCTTT. The full variable domain, with the rest looked up from reference TRBV3-1 and TRBJ1-1, is DTAVSQTPKYLVTQMGNDKSIKCEQNLGHDTMYWYKQDSKKFLKIMFSYNNKELIINETVPNRFSPKSPDKAHLNLHINSLELGDSAVYFCASSLSGARAFFGQGTRLTVV.

This clonotype was recorded at least ten times. CDR3 residues: CSVEGRGQRAGANVLTF. As DNA, the CDR3 is TGCAGCGTTGAAGGTAGGGGACAGAGGGCTGGGGCCAACGTCCTGACTTTC. The chain links TRBV29-1 to TRBJ2-6; 7 bases agree with TRBD1. The germline CDR1 and CDR2 sequences are SQVTM and ANQGSEA. V gave up 1 base and J gave up 2 bases; unmatched junction bases: 8. The CDR3 covers 17 residues.

This clonotype was recorded many times. The chain carries TRBV12-3 or TRBV12-4 and TRBJ2-1; D is possibly TRBD1 or TRBD2 (5 bases each). The CDR3 contains 14 residues. The germline V and J ends were trimmed by 6 bases and 1 base, with 10 bases remaining between them. The CDR3 sequence: CASRGVKSYNEQFF. Here the CDR3 DNA reads TGTGCCAGCAGGGGGGTAAAATCCTACAATGAGCAGTTCTTC.

This clonotype was seen at least ten times. J is TRBJ2-1 and V is TRBV20-1; TRBD2 might be the D (6 bases). CDR1 is DFQATT and CDR2 is SNEGSKA in the germline V gene (reference sequence). There are 15 residues in the CDR3. V lost 0 bases to trimming and J lost 5 bases, with 14 bases between them. CDR3 loop: CSAREHRDSDNEQFF. The CDR3 bases are TGCAGTGCTAGAGAACACCGGGACTCGGACAATGAGCAGTTCTTC.

This clonotype was found a few times. V is TRBV18 and J is TRBJ1-1, with 7 positions matching TRBD1. The ends lost 3 bases at V and 4 bases at J; junction bases unmatched: 11. This CDR3 has 16 amino acids. Germline CDR1 and CDR2: KGHSH and LQKENI. CDR3 sequence reads: CASSPGTVSLGTEAFF. The CDR3 nucleotides are TGTGCCAGCTCACCGGGGACAGTATCTTTAGGCACTGAAGCTTTCTTT.

This sequence joins TRBV4-3 and TRBJ2-5; 11 nucleotides match TRBD2. Germline V lookup: CDR1 LGHNA, CDR2 YSLEER. The ends lost 1 base at V and 4 bases at J; junction bases unmatched: 11. This CDR3 region has 18 residues. As DNA, the CDR3 is TGCGCCAGCAGCCAAGTTTTAGCGGGAGGGCACGTGGGAGAGACCCAGTACTTC. It translates to CASSQVLAGGHVGETQYF.

The chain joins TRBV20-1 to TRBJ2-3; 9 nucleotides agree with TRBD2. The V gene end was trimmed by 2 bases and the J gene end by 4 bases; junction bases not matched to a gene: 7. The CDR3 is 15 amino acids. Germline CDR1 is DFQATT and CDR2 is SNEGSKA (reference sequence). The CDR3: CSARKDSGSPDTQYF. Written as DNA, the CDR3 is TGCAGTGCTAGAAAGGATAGCGGGAGCCCAGATACGCAGTATTTT.

The chain recombines TRBV29-1 with TRBJ1-5; D is perhaps TRBD1 (5 bases). This CDR3 spans 11 amino acids. Looked up from germline, CDR1 is SQVTM and CDR2 is ANQGSEA. Trimming cost V 7 bases and J 13 bases, with 17 bases left between them. CDR3 sequence: CSATREGLQHF. CDR3 bases: TGCAGCGCCACCAGGGAGGGTTTGCAGCATTTT.

This clonotype has only a few counts. The rearrangement uses TRBV10-3 and TRBJ2-7; the match to TRBD1 covers 7 bases. This CDR3 contains 15 residues. CDR1 and CDR2 (germline): ENHRY, SYGVKD. The V and J ends lost 1 base and 7 bases, in that order; junction bases with no gene match: 10. This chain's CDR3 is CAISEFNTGVAEQYF. In nucleotides, the CDR3 is TGTGCCATCAGTGAGTTCAATACAGGGGTTGCGGAGCAGTACTTC.

This clonotype has just a few counts. This rearrangement joins TRBV28 to TRBJ2-1, with D hard to call. Germline assignment: CDR1 MDHEN and CDR2 SYDVKM. Trimming stripped 5 bases from V and 8 bases from J, with 7 bases between. The CDR3 totals 11 residues. CDR3 amino acids: CASSMGYEQFF. Written as DNA, the CDR3 is TGTGCCAGCAGTATGGGCTATGAGCAGTTCTTC.

As regards this clonotype: Sequence at one end of the junction differs from germline and may be a read error. The rearrangement joins TRBV5-1 to TRBJ2-1; 10 bases fit TRBD2. Germline assignment: CDR1 SGHRS and CDR2 YFSETQ. The CDR3 covers 17 residues. The CDR3 bases are TGCGCCACCAGCATGACTAGCGGGCCGAAGGTTGGCTATGAGCAGTTCTTC. This codes for CATSMTSGPKVGYEQFF.

The CDR3 bases are TGTGCCAGCAGTCGCAGGGGGGGTGCGGGAGAGGGCGAGCAGTACTTC. Translating it yields CASSRRGGAGEGEQYF. This chain uses TRBV27 with TRBJ2-7; TRBD1 or TRBD2 may be the D gene (7 bases each). This CDR3 is 16 amino acids long. The germline V and J ends were trimmed by 5 bases and 6 bases, with 23 bases remaining between them. In germline, CDR1 is MNHEY, CDR2 SMNVEV (reference sequence).

This clonotype was seen a handful of times. This chain joins TRBV5-1 and TRBJ1-1; perhaps TRBD1 as D (5 bases). Deletions cut 5 bases from V and 1 base from J, with 12 bases between. The CDR3 runs 14 residues. CDR1 and CDR2 (germline): SGHRS, YFSETQ. The chain's CDR3 is CASRTGTSNTEAFF. The CDR3 DNA is TGCGCCAGCAGAACGGGGACGTCGAACACTGAAGCTTTCTTT.